The 26 T cell receptor beta chains below come from one sample, sequenced in a study of shared clonotypes between healthy human individuals. Data came from immunoSEQ multiplex PCR; TCRdb stores just in-frame clones and leaves some out. The sample has around 610,000 clones; about 96% are singletons. The naive CD8 population came from CD45RO-negative cells selected for CCR7, without terminally differentiated effector memory CD45RA+ cells. The sample comprised naive CD8+ T cells sorted from blood. The receptor set was obtained from a woman in her 30s in good health.

The chain carries TRBV28 and TRBJ1-5; 10 nucleotides match TRBD1. V dropped 3 bases and J dropped 6; count of bases not matched to a gene: 11. This CDR3 contains 17 residues. The germline CDR1 and CDR2 sequences are MDHEN and SYDVKM. The DNA of the CDR3 is TGTGCCAGCAGTTTCCTTCTCGGGACAGGGGATCCTCAGCCCCAGCATTTT. Encoded protein: CASSFLLGTGDPQPQHF. Based on the CDR3 plus reference TRBV28 and TRBJ1-5, the full variable domain is DVKVTQSSRYLVKRTGEKVFLECVQDMDHENMFWYRQDPGLGLRLIYFSYDVKMKEKGDIPEGYSVSREKKERFSLILESASTNQTSMYLCASSFLLGTGDPQPQHFGDGTRLSIL.

The V call is TRBV27, the J call TRBJ1-3; D might be TRBD1 (6 bases). The V and J ends lost 0 bases and 6 bases respectively, with 12 bases between them. Germline CDR1 MNHEY, CDR2 SMNVEV (reference sequence). The CDR3 consists of 15 residues. The CDR3 nucleotides read TGTGCCAGCAGTTTATCCTTGACAGGACAAAACACCATATATTTT. Encoded protein: CASSLSLTGQNTIYF.

A few counts support this clone. The chain links TRBV4-1 to TRBJ1-1, with 9 bases matching TRBD1. The CDR3 has 17 amino acids. Germline lookup yields CDR1 MGHRA and CDR2 YSYEKL. Losses at the gene ends were 4 bases for V and 0 bases for J; bases not matched to a gene: 9. CDR3 protein: CASSPTGQGRMNTEAFF. CDR3 DNA sequence: TGCGCCAGCAGCCCCACCGGACAGGGGCGAATGAACACTGAAGCTTTCTTT.

This rearrangement joins TRBV7-6 to TRBJ2-1; D is possibly TRBD1 or TRBD2 (5 bases each). Germline V lookup: CDR1 SGHVS, CDR2 FNYEAQ. Trimming pared 4 bases from V and 7 bases from J, leaving 14 bases between. CDR3 length: 14 amino acids. Here the CDR3 DNA reads TGTGCCAGCAGCTATGGGACCCCCGGGAATGAGCAGTTCTTC. This sequence encodes CASSYGTPGNEQFF.

J is TRBJ2-7 and V is TRBV25-1; D is unclear. The CDR3 totals 13 residues. The germline V gene encodes CDR1 MGHDK and CDR2 SYGVNS. V lost 0 bases to trimming and J lost 4 bases, with 7 bases between them. The chain's CDR3 is CASSEYGRYEQYF. The CDR3 DNA sequence: TGTGCCAGCAGTGAATACGGCCGTTACGAGCAGTACTTC.

This chain links TRBV27 with TRBJ2-2; D gene uncertain. The CDR3 covers 13 residues. Germline assignment: CDR1 MNHEY and CDR2 SMNVEV (reference sequence). Trimming removed 4 bases from V and 3 bases from J, with 6 bases in between. CDR3 sequence (DNA): TGTGCCAGCAGTTACAGATACACCGGGGAGCTGTTTTTT. Its protein product is CASSYRYTGELFF.

The chain combines TRBV2 with TRBJ2-1; TRBD1 agrees at 12 bases. From germline, CDR1 is SNHLY and CDR2 FYNNEI. Trimming took 8 bases from V and 6 from J; bases not matched to a gene: 8. CDR3 length: 15 residues. The CDR3 DNA reads as TGTGCCAGCCTCGATCCGGGACAGGGGGCCAATGAGCAGTTCTTC. Encoded protein: CASLDPGQGANEQFF.

CDR3 DNA: TGCAGTGGGGGAAGCGGTTTCTTC. Amino acid sequence: CSGGSGFF. V usage is TRBV20-1 and J usage is TRBJ2-1; tentatively, D is TRBD2 (5 bases). Trimming removed 7 bases from V and 16 bases from J, with 11 bases in between. This CDR3 contains 8 residues. Germline CDR1 and CDR2: DFQATT and SNEGSKA (reference sequence).

The chain employs TRBV27 and TRBJ2-1, with D perhaps TRBD2 (6 bases). Trimming left V 10 bases short and J 5 bases short, with 24 bases between. The CDR3 is 16 residues long. Germline loops: CDR1 MNHEY, CDR2 SMNVEV (reference sequence). The CDR3 region has the DNA TGTGCCACTTCGTCCCCACCGGGAGTAATCCACAATGAGCAGTTCTTC. Amino acids: CATSSPPGVIHNEQFF.

CDR3 sequence reads: CASSLGGGQGTSGSYEQYF. Here the CDR3 DNA reads TGCGCCAGCAGCTTGGGAGGGGGACAGGGGACTAGCGGGAGCTACGAGCAGTACTTC. The V gene is TRBV5-1, the J gene TRBJ2-7; 14 positions match TRBD2. The V gene's germline CDR1 is SGHRS and CDR2 YFSETQ. The CDR3 has 19 residues. V lost 0 bases and J lost 3; bases outside the gene matches: 11.

The rearrangement joins TRBV28 to TRBJ2-7; 11 positions match TRBD2. V shed 3 bases and J 3 bases; nucleotides not matched to a gene: 4. The CDR3 extends over 15 amino acids. CDR1 is MDHEN and CDR2 is SYDVKM in the germline V gene. CDR3 sequence (DNA): TGTGCCAGCAGTTTCCCGCTAGCGGGAGGCTACGAGCAGTACTTC. Its translation: CASSFPLAGGYEQYF.

This chain joins TRBV7-6 and TRBJ1-5; weak D call: TRBD1 (6 bases). The CDR3 length is 14 residues. CDR1 and CDR2 from the germline V gene are SGHVS and FNYEAQ. The V and J ends lost 0 bases and 6 bases respectively, with 9 bases between them. DNA of the CDR3: TGTGCCAGCAGCTTAGCGGGGGGCGGTCAGCCCCAGCATTTT. This encodes CASSLAGGGQPQHF.

The chain carries TRBV29-1 and TRBJ2-1; 9 nucleotides match TRBD2. V was clipped by 0 bases and J by 4 bases; unmatched bases: 10. The germline V gene encodes CDR1 SQVTM and CDR2 ANQGSEA. The CDR3 runs to 17 residues. The CDR3 loop is CSVEEGVAGGGYNEQFF. The CDR3, as DNA: TGCAGCGTTGAAGAGGGAGTGGCGGGAGGGGGTTACAATGAGCAGTTCTTC.

Here the CDR3 DNA reads TGTGCCAGCAGCTTAGAGGCCAATCGGGCTTTCTTT. This encodes CASSLEANRAFF. J is TRBJ1-1 and V is TRBV11-2, with D unresolved. Germline V CDR1 and CDR2: SGHAT, FQNNGV. Trimming took off 0 bases at V and 11 bases at J, with 10 bases between the two ends. This CDR3 contains 12 residues.

This chain uses TRBV27 with TRBJ2-2; D gene uncertain. The V end lost 3 bases, the J end lost 6 bases, and 11 bases lay between the germline ends. Per the germline V gene, CDR1 is MNHEY and CDR2 is SMNVEV (reference sequence). CDR3 length: 14 amino acids. CDR3 in amino acids: CASSLALAPGELFF. The CDR3 DNA sequence: TGTGCCAGCAGTTTGGCCTTAGCCCCCGGGGAGCTGTTTTTT.

The chain combines TRBV4-1 with TRBJ1-5; D not resolved. CDR3 size: 14 residues. Germline V CDR1 and CDR2: MGHRA, YSYEKL. The V end was cut by 3 bases, the J end by 6 bases, with 12 bases between. CDR3 DNA sequence: TGCGCCAGCAGCCATACCGGGGAAGGTCAGCCCCAGCATTTT. Protein sequence: CASSHTGEGQPQHF.

The CDR3 protein is CASSLRIFLGRTEYGYTF. For the CDR3, the DNA is TGTGCCAGCAGTTTACGTATCTTCCTGGGACGGACTGAGTATGGCTACACCTTC. This sequence joins TRBV28 and TRBJ1-2; D possibly corresponds to TRBD1 (5 bases). The germline gives CDR1 MDHEN, CDR2 SYDVKM. V was pared by 2 bases and J by 5 bases, with 24 bases between. CDR3 size: 18 residues.

CDR3 DNA: TGTGCCATCAGTGATCGGACTAGCGGGAGGGGTAATGAGCAGTTCTTC. This encodes CAISDRTSGRGNEQFF. This chain connects TRBV10-3 to TRBJ2-1, with 15 bases lining up with TRBD2. CDR3 length: 16 residues. V trimming: 3 bases; J trimming: 7 bases; junction bases outside the gene matches: 4. Germline loops: CDR1 ENHRY, CDR2 SYGVKD.

This clone appeared a single time. The chain has TRBV29-1 and TRBJ1-2, with unresolved D. CDR1 SQVTM and CDR2 ANQGSEA come from the germline V gene. This CDR3 comprises 13 residues. Trimming pared 3 bases from V and 6 bases from J, leaving 14 bases between. CDR3 loop: CSVEMASSHGYTF. CDR3 nucleotides: TGCAGCGTTGAGATGGCGTCGTCGCATGGCTACACCTTC. The whole variable domain, filled in from reference TRBV29-1 and TRBJ1-2, reads SAVISQKPSRDICQRGTSLTIQCQVDSQVTMMFWYRQQPGQSLTLIATANQGSEATYESGFVIDKFPISRPNLTFSTLTVSNMSPEDSSIYLCSVEMASSHGYTFGSGTRLTVV.

The genes are TRBV4-1 and TRBJ2-5, with 8 bases aligning to TRBD1. The DNA end favors TRBJ2-7, so the J call may be wrong. The CDR3 has 17 amino acids. Germline V gene lookup returns CDR1 MGHRA and CDR2 YSYEKL. In nucleotides, the CDR3 is TGCGCCAGCAGCCAGAGGACAGGGCCCCTCCTCTCCTACGAGCAGTACTTC. It is translated as CASSQRTGPLLSYEQYF.

V and J are TRBV11-1 and TRBJ2-2; D is ambiguous. Trimming stripped 3 bases from V and 0 bases from J, with 5 bases between. CDR3 length equals 14 residues. The germline gives CDR1 SGHAT, CDR2 FQDESV (reference sequence). The CDR3 loop is CASSLAANTGELFF. Here the CDR3 DNA reads TGTGCCAGCAGCTTGGCGGCGAACACCGGGGAGCTGTTTTTT.

V gene TRBV27 combines with J gene TRBJ1-2, with TRBD1 identical over 9 bases. The ends lost 8 bases at V and 3 bases at J; junction bases unmatched: 7. The CDR3 covers 14 residues. Germline lookup yields CDR1 MNHEY and CDR2 SMNVEV (reference sequence). In DNA form, the CDR3 reads TGTGCCAGCCGGAACAGGGGGCGCGACTATGGCTACACCTTC. Amino acid sequence: CASRNRGRDYGYTF.

V is TRBV6-5 and J is TRBJ2-1; perhaps D is TRBD1 or TRBD2 (5 bases each). Germline values: CDR1 MNHEY, CDR2 SVGAGI. The CDR3 spans 11 residues. V was shortened by 7 bases and J by 11 bases, with 12 bases between the two germline ends. The CDR3 bases are TGTGCCAGCACCTCCGGGGCCCAGCAGTTCTTC. Protein sequence: CASTSGAQQFF.

The chain employs TRBV5-4 and TRBJ1-1; a possible D gene is TRBD1 (5 bases). The V end lost 4 bases, the J end lost 5 bases, and 12 bases lay between the germline ends. From germline, CDR1 is SGHNT and CDR2 YYREEE (reference sequence). The CDR3 consists of 13 residues. CDR3 nucleotides: TGTGCCAGCAGCGGGGAGGGGCGGACTGAAGCTTTCTTT. This gives the protein CASSGEGRTEAFF.

V and J are TRBV13 and TRBJ1-2, with unresolved D. Germline CDR1 PRHDT, CDR2 FYEKMQ (reference sequence). V lost 4 bases to trimming and J lost 4 bases, with 10 bases between them. CDR3 length equals 13 residues. CDR3 sequence: CASSSGSIYGYTF. As DNA, the CDR3 is TGTGCCAGCAGCTCCGGGTCGATCTATGGCTACACCTTC. Looking up the rest from reference TRBV13 and TRBJ1-2 gives the full variable domain: AAGVIQSPRHLIKEKRETATLKCYPIPRHDTVYWYQQGPGQDPQFLISFYEKMQSDKGSIPDRFSAQQFSDYHSELNMSSLELGDSALYFCASSSGSIYGYTFGSGTRLTVV.

The CDR3 DNA reads as TGTGCCAGCACTAGAGGTTACAATGAGCAGTTCTTC. As protein: CASTRGYNEQFF. The V gene is TRBV27, the J gene TRBJ2-1; D remains ambiguous. Between the trimmed V and J ends, which lost 7 bases and 4 bases, there was a span of 8 bases. The length of the CDR3 is 12 residues. The germline V gene has CDR1 MNHEY and CDR2 SMNVEV (reference sequence).